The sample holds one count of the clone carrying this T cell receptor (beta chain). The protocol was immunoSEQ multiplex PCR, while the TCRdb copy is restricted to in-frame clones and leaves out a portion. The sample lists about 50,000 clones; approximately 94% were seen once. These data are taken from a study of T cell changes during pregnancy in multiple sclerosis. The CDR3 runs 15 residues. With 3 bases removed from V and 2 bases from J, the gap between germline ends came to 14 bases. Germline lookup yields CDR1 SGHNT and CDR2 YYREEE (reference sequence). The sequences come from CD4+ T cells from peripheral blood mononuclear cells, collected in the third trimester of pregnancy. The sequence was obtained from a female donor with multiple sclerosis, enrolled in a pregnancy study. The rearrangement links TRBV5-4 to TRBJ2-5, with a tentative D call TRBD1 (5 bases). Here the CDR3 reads CASSSNAGFQETQYF. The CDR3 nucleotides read TGTGCCAGCAGCTCCAACGCAGGGTTTCAAGAGACCCAGTACTTC.